This T cell receptor beta chain was captured by sequencing in a study of blood T cell repertoires in COVID-19. Across the whole study: The United States, Italy and Spain provided the acute and convalescent COVID-19 samples.

The protocol was immunoSEQ multiplex PCR, while the TCRdb copy is restricted to in-frame clones and leaves out a portion. Of fewer than 350,000 clones detected, around 85% appear once; the ten largest clones hold about 2.7%. The J segment lost 5 bases and the V segment lost 0 bases, leaving 8 bases of the junction unmatched. Germline V gives CDR1 SGHRS, CDR2 YFSETQ. The CDR3 has 17 amino acids. This TCR was sampled from a woman between 50 and 59 years old who had recovered from COVID-19. Sequenced: PBMCs or T cells enriched from blood (not recorded which). V is TRBV5-1 and J is TRBJ1-1, with TRBD1 identical over 12 bases. The chain's CDR3 is CASSLEGTGGARTEAFF. The CDR3 DNA reads as TGCGCCAGCAGCTTGGAAGGGACAGGGGGCGCGAGGACTGAAGCTTTCTTT.